A single sample gave rise to the 25 T cell receptor beta chains below, sequenced in a study of OX40 agonist ivuxolimab in advanced cancers. Sequenced by immunoSEQ multiplex PCR; TCRdb stores in-frame clones only, minus some. The sample has 22,000 or so clones; approximately 88% are singletons. The sequencing used CD4+ or CD8+ T cells sorted from blood, collected in a trial of the OX40 agonist ivuxolimab. The receptor source for this set is an adult with an advanced solid tumor such as melanoma, head and neck, liver or kidney cancer.

V and J are TRBV7-9 and TRBJ2-7; 10 positions match TRBD2. The trim removed 1 base at V and 6 bases at J, leaving 9 bases unmatched. This CDR3 has 16 amino acids. The germline V gene encodes CDR1 SEHNR and CDR2 FQNEAQ (reference sequence). The CDR3 reads CASSLGVGLAALEQYF. Written as DNA, the CDR3 is TGTGCCAGCAGCTTAGGTGTCGGACTAGCGGCCCTCGAGCAGTACTTC.

This sequence joins TRBV11-3 and TRBJ2-3, with a weak D call TRBD1 (5 bases). This CDR3 has 14 amino acids. The germline gives CDR1 SGHNT, CDR2 YENEEA. Trimming took off 5 bases at V and 1 base at J, with 10 bases between the two ends. The CDR3 spells CASSLSTGTDTQYF. CDR3 DNA sequence: TGTGCCAGCAGCCTATCGACAGGCACAGATACGCAGTATTTT.

The V and J genes are TRBV7-3 and TRBJ2-7; D not certain. This CDR3 is built from 14 residues. V was trimmed by 5 bases and J by 5 bases, leaving 16 bases between them. In germline, CDR1 is SGHTA, CDR2 FQGTGA. CDR3 nucleotides: TGTGCCAGCAGCCCCAGCTTCCAGTGGGACGAGCAGTACTTC. Its protein product is CASSPSFQWDEQYF.

The J gene is TRBJ2-7, the V gene TRBV4-1; D perhaps matches TRBD2 (5 bases). Germline-derived CDR1 and CDR2 are MGHRA and YSYEKL. The V end was cut by 4 bases, the J end by 1 base, with 8 bases between. CDR3 length: 13 amino acids. CDR3 sequence (DNA): TGCGCCAGCAGCCTGGACTTATCCTACGAGCAGTACTTC. Encoded protein: CASSLDLSYEQYF.

This rearrangement joins TRBV7-8 to TRBJ2-7, with 8 nucleotides matching TRBD1. The V segment lost 8 bases and the J segment 6 bases; nucleotides outside the gene matches: 15. Germline V lookup: CDR1 SGHVS, CDR2 FQNEAQ. The CDR3 is 15 residues long. The CDR3 sequence: CASRRGQGGSAEQYF. CDR3 nucleotides: TGTGCCAGCCGCCGAGGACAGGGCGGTTCGGCCGAGCAGTACTTC.

The chain uses TRBV7-2 and TRBJ2-1; TRBD1 matches at 8 bases. The CDR3 contains 16 residues. Per the germline V gene, CDR1 is SGHTA and CDR2 is FQGNSA. V trimming: 3 bases; J trimming: 3 bases; junction bases outside the gene matches: 7. CDR3 residues: CASSLRTGQYYNEQFF. The CDR3 coding sequence is TGTGCCAGCAGCTTGCGGACAGGGCAGTACTACAATGAGCAGTTCTTC.

There are a few counts of this clone. The chain recombines TRBV6-1 with TRBJ2-7; 7 bases are shared with TRBD2. J gave up 0 bases and V 2 bases, and 4 bases lay outside the gene matches. The CDR3 is 15 residues long. Germline V gene lookup returns CDR1 MNHNS and CDR2 SASEGT. This CDR3 reads CASSESGGSSYEQYF. DNA of the CDR3: TGTGCCAGCAGTGAAAGTGGCGGGAGCTCCTACGAGCAGTACTTC.

The chain carries TRBV9 and TRBJ2-1; 13 bases align to TRBD2. Unmatched junction bases numbered 11, after V lost 4 bases and J lost 4 bases. Germline CDR1 and CDR2: SGDLS and YYNGEE. The length of the CDR3 is 18 residues. CDR3: CASSPGLAGNEPYNEQFF. The CDR3 nucleotides read TGTGCCAGCAGCCCGGGACTAGCGGGAAATGAGCCTTACAATGAGCAGTTCTTC.

The chain links TRBV6-4 to TRBJ2-3; tentatively, D is TRBD1 (5 bases). CDR1 and CDR2 (germline): MRHNA, SNTAGT. This CDR3 has 14 residues. Trimming shortened V by 5 bases and J by 0 bases, and 9 bases separated the two germline ends. CDR3 nucleotide sequence: TGTGCCAGCAGTTCGGACACAAGCACAGATACGCAGTATTTT. It specifies CASSSDTSTDTQYF.

In this sample, this clone turned up a few times. This sequence joins TRBV27 and TRBJ1-1; D may be TRBD1 (6 bases). The length of the CDR3 is 13 residues. The V end was cut by 6 bases, the J end by 1 base, with 9 bases between. Germline loops: CDR1 MNHEY, CDR2 SMNVEV (reference sequence). The CDR3 here is CASSPTGNTEAFF. CDR3 in DNA: TGTGCCAGCAGCCCGACAGGGAACACTGAAGCTTTCTTT.

This clone was counted once. V usage is TRBV21-1 and J usage is TRBJ2-7; the table's D call TRBD1 went unverified against the DNA. TRBV21-1 is a listed pseudogene. The CDR3 has 15 residues. The CDR3 DNA reads TGTGCCAGCAGCAAAGTGAGACAGGGGGTATACGAGCAGTACTTC. Residues: CASSKVRQGVYEQYF.

The gene calls are TRBV6-5 and TRBJ1-2; the D gene is possibly TRBD1 (5 bases). V dropped 0 bases and J dropped 6 bases, with 14 bases sitting between them. CDR1 is MNHEY, CDR2 SVGAGI, per germline. This CDR3 is 15 amino acids long. DNA for the CDR3: TGTGCCAGCAGTTACTCGATCGGGGGGTTGGATGGCTACACCTTC. It translates to CASSYSIGGLDGYTF.

The chain has TRBV28 and TRBJ2-7; the D gene is possibly TRBD2 (6 bases). The CDR3 is made up of 14 amino acids. Trimming shortened V by 5 bases and J by 0 bases, and 11 bases separated the two germline ends. Germline CDR1 MDHEN, CDR2 SYDVKM. For the CDR3, the DNA is TGTGCCAGCAGTGTAGCGGAGGGCTCCTACGAGCAGTACTTC. It codes for CASSVAEGSYEQYF.

CDR3 sequence (DNA): TGTGCCAGCAGCCGCGCGGGGGGGCTGGACACCGGGGAGCTGTTTTTT. This codes for CASSRAGGLDTGELFF. V and J are TRBV5-8 and TRBJ2-2; 9 nucleotides align to TRBD2. The ends lost 4 bases at V and 3 bases at J; junction bases unmatched: 7. The CDR3 is 16 amino acids. Per germline, CDR1 SGHTS and CDR2 YDEGEE. Filled out from reference TRBV5-8 and TRBJ2-2, the complete variable domain reads EAGVTQSPTHLIKTRGQQATLRCSPISGHTSVYWYQQALGLGLQFLLWYDEGEERNRGNFPPRFSGRQFPNYSSELNVNALELEDSALYLCASSRAGGLDTGELFFGEGSRLTVL.

The J gene is TRBJ2-1, the V gene TRBV6-1, with a weak D call TRBD2 (6 bases). V was pared by 6 bases and J by 6 bases, with 15 bases between. The germline V gene has CDR1 MNHNS and CDR2 SASEGT. This CDR3 spans 14 amino acids. The CDR3 DNA reads as TGTGCCAGCAGGCCGGGACTCTCCGCCAATGAGCAGTTCTTC. Translated: CASRPGLSANEQFF.

This clone has only one observation. The DNA for the CDR3 is TGTGCCAGCAGCCGGCCCGGCCCCGTCGACAATGAGCAGTTCTTC. Its translation: CASSRPGPVDNEQFF. The gene calls are TRBV5-6 and TRBJ2-1, with D hard to call. Germline V gene data show CDR1 as SGHDT and CDR2 as YYEEEE. With 4 bases removed from V and 5 bases from J, the gap between germline ends came to 16 bases. This CDR3 region has 15 residues.

This clone has more than one count but fewer than ten. This chain uses TRBV5-6 with TRBJ2-7, with D perhaps matching TRBD1 (6 bases). The V gene's germline CDR1 is SGHDT and CDR2 YYEEEE. V was shortened by 4 bases and J by 5 bases, with 19 bases between the two germline ends. The CDR3 is 15 amino acids. The CDR3: CASSPRGSSRHEQYF. The CDR3 DNA is TGTGCCAGCAGCCCGAGGGGGTCCTCACGCCACGAGCAGTACTTC.

The chain is built from TRBV4-1 and TRBJ2-7; 7 nucleotides agree with TRBD2. CDR1 and CDR2 from the germline V gene are MGHRA and YSYEKL. The V gene end was trimmed by 0 bases and the J gene end by 2 bases; junction bases not matched to a gene: 4. The CDR3 extends over 15 amino acids. CDR3 protein: CASSQDPGGTYEQYF. CDR3 DNA sequence: TGCGCCAGCAGCCAAGATCCGGGGGGAACCTACGAGCAGTACTTC.

V and J are TRBV13 and TRBJ2-1, with unresolved D. The CDR3 length is 14 residues. Germline V gene sequence: CDR1 PRHDT, CDR2 FYEKMQ (reference sequence). V lost 0 bases to trimming and J lost 2 bases, with 5 bases between them. The CDR3 bases are TGTGCCAGCAGCTTAGGGGGCACCTACAATGAGCAGTTCTTC. Residues: CASSLGGTYNEQFF.

The chain employs TRBV10-3 and TRBJ2-5, with D hard to call. The V gene's germline CDR1 is ENHRY and CDR2 SYGVKD. The V end was cut by 3 bases, the J end by 2 bases, with 4 bases between. The CDR3 loop spans 12 amino acids. The chain's CDR3 is CAISDRQETQYF. For the CDR3, the DNA is TGTGCCATCAGTGACAGGCAAGAGACCCAGTACTTC.

This clone was detected once. The chain links TRBV9 to TRBJ1-2, with D possibly being TRBD1 (5 bases). Germline V gene data show CDR1 as SGDLS and CDR2 as YYNGEE. The germline V and J ends were trimmed by 4 bases and 0 bases, with 22 bases remaining between them. This CDR3 spans 18 amino acids. CDR3 in DNA: TGTGCCAGCAGCTCCAGCAAGACCCGACAGACTGCTAACTATGGCTACACCTTC. This gives the protein CASSSSKTRQTANYGYTF.

The genes are TRBV4-1 and TRBJ1-4, with TRBD1 identical over 12 bases. Unmatched junction bases numbered 7, after V lost 3 bases and J lost 5 bases. This CDR3 comprises 17 residues. The germline gives CDR1 MGHRA, CDR2 YSYEKL. CDR3 in amino acids: CASSHRDRGRENEKLFF. The CDR3 coding sequence is TGCGCCAGCAGCCACCGGGACAGGGGGCGAGAGAATGAAAAACTGTTTTTT.

The V gene is TRBV6-1, the J gene TRBJ2-7; the match to TRBD2 covers 7 bases. Germline values: CDR1 MNHNS, CDR2 SASEGT. This CDR3 contains 15 residues. V shed 0 bases and J 2 bases; nucleotides not matched to a gene: 4. Here the CDR3 DNA reads TGTGCCAGCAGTGAAGCGACGGGACTAACCTACGAGCAGTACTTC. Protein product: CASSEATGLTYEQYF.

Of note for this clone: A junction boundary mismatches the germline segment, possibly from a read error. V usage is TRBV6-5 and J usage is TRBJ1-2, with 9 bases fitting TRBD1. CDR1 and CDR2 (germline): MNHEY, SVGAGI. The CDR3 is made up of 14 amino acids. The chain's CDR3 is CASSYWTGVYDYTF. Written as DNA, the CDR3 is TGTGCCAGCAGTTACTGGACAGGGGTCTATGACTACACCTTC.

The CDR3 here is CASSWRGGGPDEQFF. The CDR3, as DNA: TGTGCCAGCAGTTGGAGAGGGGGAGGGCCAGATGAGCAGTTCTTC. The V call is TRBV27, the J call TRBJ2-1; a weak D match, TRBD2 (7 bases). CDR1 and CDR2 from the germline V gene are MNHEY and SMNVEV (reference sequence). The CDR3 sequence is 15 residues long. V dropped 4 bases and J dropped 8 bases, with 18 bases sitting between them.